The next 5 T cell receptor beta chains were all read from a single sample in a study of cytomegalovirus exposure and HLA in healthy donors. Use of 60 Vbeta and 13 Jbeta primers characterized the PCR. TCRdb's copy holds only in-frame clones and misses some; the assay was immunoSEQ multiplex PCR. Recorded for this sample: 150,000 to 200,000 clones. Sequencing was performed on PBMCs. Receptors originate from a woman aged 18-29 years in good health and CMV-seropositive.

The J gene is TRBJ2-2, the V gene TRBV5-1, with a possible D match to TRBD2 (5 bases). This CDR3 contains 15 residues. CDR1 is SGHRS and CDR2 is YFSETQ in the germline V gene. Trimming shortened V by 4 bases and J by 7 bases, and 17 bases separated the two germline ends. CDR3 amino acids: CASSPRTGLGGELFF. CDR3 sequence (DNA): TGCGCCAGCAGCCCACGGACGGGATTGGGCGGGGAGCTGTTTTTT.

V usage is TRBV14 and J usage is TRBJ1-2; D is undetermined. The CDR3 is 12 amino acids. The V gene lost 1 base and the J gene lost 4 bases, with 4 bases spanning the gap. Germline V gives CDR1 SGHDN, CDR2 FVKESK. CDR3 in amino acids: CASSQASYGYTF. The CDR3 region has the DNA TGTGCCAGCAGCCAAGCGTCCTATGGCTACACCTTC.

V usage is TRBV9 and J usage is TRBJ1-1; D call uncertain. The length of the CDR3 is 11 residues. V gave up 4 bases and J gave up 5 bases, with 6 bases separating them. The germline gives CDR1 SGDLS, CDR2 YYNGEE. The chain's CDR3 is CASSSQTEAFF. CDR3 bases: TGTGCCAGCAGCTCCCAAACTGAAGCTTTCTTT.

The chain employs TRBV5-4 and TRBJ1-5; D is unclear. The CDR3 is 12 amino acids. The germline V gene has CDR1 SGHNT and CDR2 YYREEE (reference sequence). The V end was cut by 0 bases, the J end by 7 bases, with 5 bases between. The CDR3 spells CASSLDSQPQHF. In DNA form, the CDR3 reads TGTGCCAGCAGCTTGGACTCCCAGCCCCAGCATTTT.

The rearrangement joins TRBV15 to TRBJ1-2; the match to TRBD1 covers 7 bases. CDR3 size: 16 residues. The V gene's germline CDR1 is LNHNV and CDR2 YYDKDF (reference sequence). V gave up 2 bases and J gave up 2 bases; unmatched junction bases: 8. The CDR3 loop is CATSRREQGWNYGYTF. CDR3 nucleotide sequence: TGTGCCACCAGCAGACGAGAACAGGGGTGGAACTATGGCTACACCTTC.